The source of this T cell receptor (beta chain) is a study of T-cell reconstitution after alpha-beta-depleted transplantation in children. Germline loops: CDR1 SGHRS, CDR2 YFSETQ. V lost 0 bases, J lost 5 bases, and 8 bases lay in between. The CDR3 consists of 14 residues. Unique molecular identifiers were used to barcode this TCRbeta library. TCRdb ran MiXCR on the PCR reads and lists one entry per CDR3 protein. The sample lists 600,000 to 700,000 distinct CDR3 sequences, approximately 16% occurring once. The sample consisted of PBMCs from the stem cell graft donor, taken from the stem cell graft. The TCR was taken from a human donor who donated a stem cell graft to a child with acute myeloid leukemia. The chain couples TRBV5-1 to TRBJ2-2; D call uncertain. The CDR3 sequence: CASSLAEETGELFF. CDR3 coding DNA: TGCGCCAGCAGCTTGGCCGAGGAGACCGGGGAGCTGTTTTTT.